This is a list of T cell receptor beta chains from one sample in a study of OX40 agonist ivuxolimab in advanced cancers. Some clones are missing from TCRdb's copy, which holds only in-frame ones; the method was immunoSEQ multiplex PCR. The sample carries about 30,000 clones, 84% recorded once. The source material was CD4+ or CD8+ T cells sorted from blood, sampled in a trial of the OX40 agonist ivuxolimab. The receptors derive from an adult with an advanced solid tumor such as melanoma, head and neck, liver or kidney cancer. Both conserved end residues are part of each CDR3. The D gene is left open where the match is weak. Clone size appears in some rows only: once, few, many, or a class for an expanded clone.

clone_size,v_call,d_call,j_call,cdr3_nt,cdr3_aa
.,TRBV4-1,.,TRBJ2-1,TGCGCCAGCAGCCTCCGGACCCCCCCGGTCTACAATGAGCAGTTCTTC,CASSLRTPPVYNEQFF
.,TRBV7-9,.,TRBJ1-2,TGTGCCAGCAGCTTGGAAACGGGACGCTACACCTTC,CASSLETGRYTF
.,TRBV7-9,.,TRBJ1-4,TGTGCCAGCAGCGCCCACAGTGCAACTAATGAAAAACTGTTTTTT,CASSAHSATNEKLFF
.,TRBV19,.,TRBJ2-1,TGTGCCAGTAGTATGGGGGGAGAGGGGTCGATGAATGAGCAGTTCTTC,CASSMGGEGSMNEQFF
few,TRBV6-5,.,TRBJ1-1,TGTGCCAGCATTGATAGGGTGAACACTGAAGCTTTCTTT,CASIDRVNTEAFF
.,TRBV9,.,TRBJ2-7,TGTGCCAGCAGCCTGGGAGAGGACATTTACGAGCAGTACTTC,CASSLGEDIYEQYF
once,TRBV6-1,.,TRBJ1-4,TGTGCCAGCAGTTATTTCCAGGGATCTGAAAAACTGTTTTTT,CASSYFQGSEKLFF
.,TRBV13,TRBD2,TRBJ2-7,TGTGCCAGCAGTGGGGCGGGAGACCCATCCTACGAGCAGTACTTC,CASSGAGDPSYEQYF
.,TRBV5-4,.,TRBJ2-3,TGTGCCAGCAGCTTAACAGATACGCAGTATTTT,CASSLTDTQYF
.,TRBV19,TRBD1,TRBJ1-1,TGTGCCAGCCAGACAGGGCTTAAGCCATTGAACACTGAAGCTTTCTTT,CASQTGLKPLNTEAFF
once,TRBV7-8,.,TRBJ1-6,TGTGCCAGCAGCTTAGCCTTCGGGGGATATTCACCCCTCCACTTT,CASSLAFGGYSPLHF